Here is one T cell receptor beta chain with its context. The data were taken from a study of T-cell reconstitution after alpha-beta-depleted transplantation in children. Researchers prepared the TCRbeta library using unique molecular identifiers, the study reports. TCRdb re-called the PCR reads through MiXCR, storing one row per CDR3 protein. In the table there are about 1,000,000 distinct CDR3 sequences, about 30% of which are singletons. The sample consisted of PBMCs, mostly from graft donor cells, taken 360 days after TCRalphabeta/CD19-depleted stem cell transplant. This receptor was identified in a boy in the first two years of life who had a stem cell transplant for SCID, so the T cells may come from the graft donor.

The CDR3 nucleotides are TGTGCCAGCAGCCGTCGGGGATCTAACTATGGCTACACCTTC. This sequence encodes CASSRRGSNYGYTF. The chain joins TRBV3-1 to TRBJ1-2; no clear D gene. Germline values: CDR1 LGHDT, CDR2 YNNKEL (reference sequence). Trimming shortened V by 4 bases and J by 0 bases, and 9 bases separated the two germline ends. The length of the CDR3 is 14 residues.